This T cell receptor beta chain was captured in a study of cytomegalovirus exposure and HLA in healthy donors. Findings and caveats of the study: A later analysis revealed that TCR association rates differed between HLA loci, peaking at DRB1 and bottoming out at HLA-C. The authors assumed roughly uniform sequencing depth across donors for presence/absence analyses. A later analysis showed that HLA-associated TCR beta chains had undergone more clonal expansion than equally common others. Another analysis was done later, and it associated more than 15,000 TCR beta sequences with HLA alleles at 0.05 false discovery rate.

CDR3 length: 16 amino acids. After removal of 1 base from V and 1 base from J, the junction contained 7 bases not matched to a gene. Germline assignment: CDR1 SGHKS and CDR2 YYEKEE (reference sequence). A note on this clone: Its antigen remains unidentified.

Use of 60 Vbeta and 13 Jbeta primers characterized the PCR. Data came from immunoSEQ multiplex PCR; TCRdb stores just in-frame clones and leaves some out. This table has 150,000 to 250,000 clones, about four fifths appearing once. The sequencing input was PBMCs. The source is a girl aged 5-17 years in good health and CMV-seropositive. This chain connects TRBV5-5 to TRBJ1-1; 7 bases match TRBD1. CDR3 nucleotide sequence: TGTGCCAGCAGCTTGACACAGGGGTATAGGAACACTGAAGCTTTCTTT. Translated: CASSLTQGYRNTEAFF. Full variable domain (outside the CDR3, taken from reference TRBV5-5 and TRBJ1-1): DAGVTQSPTHLIKTRGQQVTLRCSPISGHKSVSWYQQVLGQGPQFIFQYYEKEERGRGNFPDRFSARQFPNYSSELNVNALLLGDSALYLCASSLTQGYRNTEAFFGQGTRLTVV.